These 24 T cell receptor beta chains were all obtained from the same sample, sequenced in a study of blood T cell repertoires in COVID-19. The data were produced by immunoSEQ multiplex PCR, yet TCRdb's version contains in-frame clones alone and is incomplete. The sample lists roughly 49,000 clones, roughly 84% occurring once. Source material: peripheral blood. The source is a man in his fifties or sixties with active COVID-19.

Only one count was recorded for this clone. The V and J genes are TRBV6-6 and TRBJ1-1, with a weak D call TRBD1 (5 bases). Germline V lookup: CDR1 MNHNY, CDR2 SVGAGI (reference sequence). This CDR3 spans 13 amino acids. Trimming removed 2 bases from V and 5 bases from J, with 9 bases in between. CDR3 residues: CASSYGQQTEAFF. The CDR3 bases are TGTGCCAGCAGTTACGGACAACAGACTGAAGCTTTCTTT.

This clone is termed medium-sized. The V and J genes are TRBV5-1 and TRBJ2-7; 8 positions match TRBD2. Germline values: CDR1 SGHRS, CDR2 YFSETQ. The CDR3 covers 15 residues. V shed 3 bases, J shed 6 bases, and the junction held 11 bases outside the gene matches. CDR3 bases: TGCGCCAGCAGCTCGGGGTCTAGCGGGTGGGGCGAGCAGTACTTC. This gives the protein CASSSGSSGWGEQYF.

V gene TRBV11-2 combines with J gene TRBJ2-5; D perhaps matches TRBD1 (5 bases). The CDR3 loop spans 14 amino acids. Germline CDR1 and CDR2: SGHAT and FQNNGV. Trimming took off 5 bases at V and 1 base at J, with 11 bases between the two ends. CDR3: CASSQGLSQETQYF. The CDR3 DNA reads TGTGCCAGCAGCCAGGGCCTAAGCCAAGAGACCCAGTACTTC.

The chain has TRBV3-1 (or the pseudogene TRBV3-2) and TRBJ1-2; 12 bases match TRBD1. V was pared by 1 base and J by 7 bases, with 13 bases of the junction left unmatched. Germline V gene lookup returns CDR1 LGHDT and CDR2 YNNKEL (reference sequence). This CDR3 has 18 amino acids. DNA of the CDR3: TGTGCCAGCAGCCAAGGGGACAGGGGGCTGCCCGCTCATCGTGGCTACACCTTC. Translated, it gives CASSQGDRGLPAHRGYTF.

The V gene is TRBV2, the J gene TRBJ1-2; unclear D gene. The CDR3 is 13 amino acids. From germline, CDR1 is SNHLY and CDR2 FYNNEI. V shed 4 bases and J shed 8 bases, with 14 bases lying between them. CDR3 coding DNA: TGTGCCAGCAGTGTAGGACTAACCGAAGGCTACACCTTC. Amino acid sequence: CASSVGLTEGYTF.

V usage is TRBV6-6 and J usage is TRBJ2-7; D ambiguous. This CDR3 spans 13 amino acids. Trimming took 2 bases from V and 3 from J, leaving 8 bases between them. From germline, CDR1 is MNHNY and CDR2 SVGAGI (reference sequence). CDR3 sequence (DNA): TGTGCCAGCAGTTACCTGGCAGGCTACGAGCAGTACTTC. Amino acids: CASSYLAGYEQYF.

This clone was detected once. The gene calls are TRBV7-8 and TRBJ2-1, with 11 bases aligning to TRBD2. J was trimmed by 6 bases and V by 5 bases; bases with no gene match: 6. CDR3 length: 15 amino acids. Germline V gene sequence: CDR1 SGHVS, CDR2 FQNEAQ. The CDR3 DNA follows: TGTGCCAGCAGCCCAACTGGACTAGCGGGCAATGAGCAGTTCTTC. Protein product: CASSPTGLAGNEQFF.

This chain connects TRBV29-1 to TRBJ1-1, with D perhaps matching TRBD1 (6 bases). The CDR3 totals 13 residues. Trimming shortened V by 4 bases and J by 1 base, and 10 bases separated the two germline ends. Germline V lookup: CDR1 SQVTM, CDR2 ANQGSEA. CDR3 region: CSVVGRGNTEAFF. The CDR3 region has the DNA TGCAGCGTTGTGGGCAGGGGGAACACTGAAGCTTTCTTT.

The chain combines TRBV7-9 with TRBJ2-1, with 13 bases lining up with TRBD2. The CDR3 consists of 17 residues. CDR1 is SEHNR and CDR2 is FQNEAQ in the germline V gene (reference sequence). Trimming cost V 5 bases and J 4 bases; bases outside gene matches: 8. The CDR3: CASSPRLAGGVYNEQFF. For the CDR3, the DNA is TGTGCCAGCAGCCCCAGACTAGCGGGAGGTGTTTACAATGAGCAGTTCTTC.

This chain uses TRBV7-6 with TRBJ2-7, with a tentative D call TRBD2 (6 bases). Germline lookup yields CDR1 SGHVS and CDR2 FNYEAQ. CDR3 length equals 15 residues. V lost 5 bases and J 6 bases, leaving 20 bases between the germline ends. CDR3 in DNA: TGTGCCAGCAGCCAGCCCGTGGGGGTGGGGGGCGAGCAGTACTTC. The encoded protein is CASSQPVGVGGEQYF.

The rearrangement joins TRBV9 to TRBJ1-5; D is unclear. The CDR3 totals 14 residues. Germline V CDR1 and CDR2: SGDLS, YYNGEE. Trimming cost V 0 bases and J 7 bases, with 11 bases left between them. The CDR3 protein is CASSVGPGPQPQHF. CDR3 nucleotides: TGTGCCAGCAGCGTAGGGCCAGGTCCCCAGCCCCAGCATTTT.

The chain carries TRBV3-1 (or the pseudogene TRBV3-2) and TRBJ2-7; 9 positions match TRBD2. Trimming at V came to 0 bases and at J to 5 bases, leaving 8 bases not matched to a gene. The CDR3 spans 16 residues. CDR1 is LGHDT and CDR2 is YNNKEL in the germline V gene (reference sequence). The CDR3 spells CASSQDLAGEPHEQYF. In DNA, the CDR3 is TGTGCCAGCAGCCAAGATTTAGCGGGAGAGCCCCACGAGCAGTACTTC.

The V and J genes are TRBV7-9 and TRBJ1-6, with TRBD1 as a possible D gene (6 bases). V lost 5 bases and J 0 bases, leaving 11 bases between the germline ends. This CDR3 is 16 amino acids long. Germline loops: CDR1 SEHNR, CDR2 FQNEAQ (reference sequence). CDR3 sequence: CASSPRGSSYNSPLHF. CDR3 in DNA: TGTGCCAGCAGCCCTAGGGGGAGCTCCTATAATTCACCCCTCCACTTT.

The chain joins TRBV7-2 to TRBJ2-1; D may be TRBD1 (6 bases). Trimming removed 3 bases from V and 0 bases from J, with 9 bases in between. The CDR3 extends over 15 amino acids. Germline CDR1 is SGHTA and CDR2 is FQGNSA. CDR3 DNA: TGTGCCAGCAGCTTGAAGGGGGTCTCCTACAATGAGCAGTTCTTC. Residues: CASSLKGVSYNEQFF.

This rearrangement joins TRBV9 to TRBJ1-6; unclear D gene. The ends were cut back, 1 base at V and 4 bases at J, with 6 bases in the middle. Germline V gene sequence: CDR1 SGDLS, CDR2 YYNGEE. The length of the CDR3 is 14 residues. The CDR3 DNA sequence: TGTGCCAGCAGCGTACTCAGTTATAATTCACCCCTCCACTTT. Its protein product is CASSVLSYNSPLHF.

This clone has only one observation. An end of the junction does not agree with germline; a read error may underlie this. J is TRBJ2-3 and V is TRBV7-2; a possible D gene is TRBD2 (6 bases). Germline CDR1 SGHTA, CDR2 FQGNSA. The CDR3 has 15 residues. The CDR3 sequence is CASSLAYTSTDTQYF. CDR3 bases: TGTGCCAGCAGCCTAGCGTATACTAGCACAGATACGCAGTATTTT.

The genes are TRBV6-1 and TRBJ1-3, with D unclear. There are 14 residues in the CDR3. The ends were cut back, 3 bases at V and 4 bases at J, with 10 bases in the middle. Germline V gene data show CDR1 as MNHNS and CDR2 as SASEGT. Written as DNA, the CDR3 is TGTGCCAGCAGTGATGGCAGAACGGGAAACACCATATATTTT. Amino acids: CASSDGRTGNTIYF.

V and J are TRBV21-1 and TRBJ1-1; TRBD1 is the table's D call, not checked against the DNA. TRBV21-1 is reported as a pseudogene. This CDR3 comprises 12 residues. The CDR3 region is CASGRDSTEAFF. The CDR3 DNA reads TGTGCCAGCGGACGCGACAGCACTGAAGCTTTCTTT.

This chain connects TRBV3-1 (or the pseudogene TRBV3-2) to TRBJ1-5, with 7 positions matching TRBD1. The CDR3 runs to 16 residues. Per germline, CDR1 LGHDT and CDR2 YNNKEL (reference sequence). V shed 0 bases and J 7 bases; nucleotides not matched to a gene: 9. CDR3 DNA sequence: TGTGCCAGCAGCCAAGAGGTCGACAGGGATCGACAGCCCCAGCATTTT. Protein product: CASSQEVDRDRQPQHF.

The rearrangement joins TRBV6-5 to TRBJ1-1; 9 bases map to TRBD1. Germline V gives CDR1 MNHEY, CDR2 SVGAGI. This CDR3 spans 15 amino acids. Trimming at V came to 5 bases and at J to 5 bases, leaving 9 bases not matched to a gene. The CDR3 protein is CASSRQGTGKTEAFF. The CDR3 nucleotides are TGTGCCAGCAGTAGACAGGGGACAGGGAAAACTGAAGCTTTCTTT.

The chain links TRBV2 to TRBJ2-7, with TRBD2 as a possible D gene (6 bases). This CDR3 is built from 18 residues. Germline V gene sequence: CDR1 SNHLY, CDR2 FYNNEI. The germline V and J ends were trimmed by 4 bases and 3 bases, with 25 bases remaining between them. DNA for the CDR3: TGTGCCAGCAGTGCACTAGCCTCAAACCCACCCGAGGACTACGAGCAGTACTTC. Translating it yields CASSALASNPPEDYEQYF.

The J gene is TRBJ2-1, the V gene TRBV9, with D maybe TRBD2 (6 bases). The CDR3 runs 12 residues. Trimming removed 0 bases from V and 12 bases from J, with 10 bases in between. Looked up from germline, CDR1 is SGDLS and CDR2 is YYNGEE. Here the CDR3 reads CASSVGGVGQFF. Here the CDR3 DNA reads TGTGCCAGCAGCGTAGGCGGGGTTGGGCAGTTCTTC.

Of note for this clone: A read error may account for a junction end that differs from germline. The chain couples TRBV3-1 (or the pseudogene TRBV3-2) to TRBJ2-3; D is possibly TRBD1 (6 bases). The V gene's germline CDR1 is LGHDT and CDR2 YNNKEL (reference sequence). The CDR3 contains 16 residues. The CDR3 reads CATSKATGFGTDTQYF. DNA of the CDR3: TGTGCCACCAGCAAGGCAACAGGGTTCGGCACAGATACGCAGTATTTT.

V and J are TRBV3-1 (or the pseudogene TRBV3-2) and TRBJ2-7; D gene uncertain. V lost 1 base, J lost 6 bases, and 10 bases lay in between. From germline, CDR1 is LGHDT and CDR2 YNNKEL (reference sequence). The CDR3 runs 13 residues. The CDR3 spells CASSQGEVTEQYF. The CDR3 nucleotides are TGTGCCAGCAGCCAAGGAGAAGTTACCGAGCAGTACTTC.